These 29 T cell receptor beta chains were sequenced from one sample in a study of cytomegalovirus exposure and HLA in healthy donors. TCRdb's copy holds only in-frame clones and misses some; the assay was immunoSEQ multiplex PCR. The table has 130,000 to 150,000 clones, around nine tenths seen once. Sequenced material: PBMCs. The receptors originated from a young woman in good health and CMV-seropositive.

The V call is TRBV4-1, the J call TRBJ1-3; 8 bases align to TRBD1. V lost 10 bases, J lost 4 bases, and 12 bases stayed unmatched. The CDR3 runs to 15 residues. The germline V gene has CDR1 MGHRA and CDR2 YSYEKL. CDR3 sequence reads: CAKQDRVGSGNTIYF. The DNA for the CDR3 is TGCGCCAAGCAGGACAGGGTGGGTTCAGGAAACACCATATATTTT.

This rearrangement joins TRBV10-3 to TRBJ2-7, with TRBD1 matching 8 bases. V was pared by 6 bases and J by 0 bases, with 13 bases of the junction left unmatched. From germline, CDR1 is ENHRY and CDR2 SYGVKD. This CDR3 contains 17 residues. The CDR3 is CAIREDRGRPSSYEQYF. The DNA of the CDR3 is TGTGCCATCAGAGAAGACAGGGGCCGGCCGAGCTCCTACGAGCAGTACTTC.

The count of this clone is one. V usage is TRBV5-1 and J usage is TRBJ2-3; D gene unclear. Trimming shortened V by 0 bases and J by 6 bases, and 11 bases separated the two germline ends. This CDR3 is 14 amino acids long. Germline lookup yields CDR1 SGHRS and CDR2 YFSETQ. The CDR3 DNA reads TGCGCCAGCAGCTTGGAACGGTTTGGTGATACGCAGTATTTT. It is translated as CASSLERFGDTQYF.

This chain connects TRBV19 to TRBJ2-1; TRBD1 is a possible D gene (5 bases). Trimming cost V 0 bases and J 10 bases, with 19 bases left between them. The CDR3 length is 16 residues. Germline CDR1 LNHDA, CDR2 SQIVND (reference sequence). Here the CDR3 DNA reads TGTGCCAGTAGTATAGATCTAAGGACAATCTCTGGGGAGCAGTTCTTC. Translating gives CASSIDLRTISGEQFF.

This clone was picked up a small number of times. The gene calls are TRBV10-2 and TRBJ2-1; 8 positions match TRBD1. After removal of 2 bases from V and 6 bases from J, the junction contained 6 bases not matched to a gene. The CDR3 loop spans 15 amino acids. Germline CDR1 reads WSHSY; CDR2 reads SAAADI. This chain's CDR3 is CASSERQGLRNEQFF. CDR3 DNA: TGCGCCAGCAGTGAGAGACAGGGGTTACGCAATGAGCAGTTCTTC.

V is TRBV19 and J is TRBJ2-7; 9 bases align to TRBD2. The ends lost 4 bases at V and 3 bases at J; junction bases unmatched: 10. Per germline, CDR1 LNHDA and CDR2 SQIVND (reference sequence). CDR3 length equals 16 residues. The CDR3 sequence is CASSTLLAGRFYEQYF. CDR3 DNA sequence: TGTGCCAGTAGTACCCTCCTAGCGGGGAGATTCTACGAGCAGTACTTC.

The rearrangement links TRBV6-5 to TRBJ2-2; TRBD2 matches at 7 bases. The CDR3 is 13 residues long. Germline V gene sequence: CDR1 MNHEY, CDR2 SVGAGI. J was trimmed by 7 bases and V by 2 bases; bases with no gene match: 1. This CDR3 is CASSYRGVGELFF. The DNA for the CDR3 is TGTGCCAGCAGTTACCGGGGGGTCGGGGAGCTGTTTTTT.

This clone was found a few times. CDR3 DNA: TGTGCCTGGAGTCCACAAAACAGGGGGAGCTCCTATAATTCACCCCTCCACTTT. Amino acids: CAWSPQNRGSSYNSPLHF. This chain uses TRBV30 with TRBJ1-6; 8 nucleotides align to TRBD1. Germline trimming cut 2 bases from V and 0 bases from J; bases unmatched to any gene: 9. This CDR3 contains 18 residues. The germline V gene encodes CDR1 GTSNPN and CDR2 SVGIG (reference sequence).

The chain carries TRBV4-2 and TRBJ1-1; 7 nucleotides line up with TRBD1. The V gene end was trimmed by 3 bases and the J gene end by 7 bases; junction bases not matched to a gene: 14. This CDR3 has 16 residues. Per germline, CDR1 LGHNA and CDR2 YNFKEQ. The CDR3 nucleotides read TGTGCCAGCAGCCATCCTCGCCAGACAGGGTACGGTGAAGCTTTCTTT. It codes for CASSHPRQTGYGEAFF.

V gene TRBV30 combines with J gene TRBJ2-7; 9 bases align to TRBD1. CDR3 length: 13 residues. V trimming: 5 bases; J trimming: 1 base; junction bases outside the gene matches: 3. CDR1 is GTSNPN, CDR2 SVGIG, per germline (reference sequence). CDR3 amino acids: CAWAGTGSYEQYF. As DNA, the CDR3 is TGTGCCTGGGCCGGGACAGGGTCCTACGAGCAGTACTTC.

The chain recombines TRBV6-5 with TRBJ1-1, with 7 positions matching TRBD1. The CDR3 length is 15 residues. With 6 bases clipped from V and 1 base from J, the junction kept 8 bases outside the gene matches. Germline CDR1 and CDR2: MNHEY and SVGAGI. Here the CDR3 DNA reads TGTGCCAGCAGGGAAACAGGGGCCAAGAACACTGAAGCTTTCTTT. Translated: CASRETGAKNTEAFF.

The V call is TRBV25-1, the J call TRBJ2-1; 11 nucleotides line up with TRBD2. The germline gives CDR1 MGHDK, CDR2 SYGVNS. The V and J ends lost 2 bases and 5 bases, in that order; junction bases with no gene match: 2. This CDR3 is 15 amino acids long. The CDR3 reads CASSERLAGNNEQFF. The CDR3 DNA reads as TGTGCCAGCAGTGAAAGACTAGCGGGGAACAATGAGCAGTTCTTC.

Regarding this clone: The same CDR3 arises from other DNA sequences in this sample as well. This chain joins TRBV6-4 and TRBJ2-6; possible D gene TRBD2, 5 bases. Deletions cut 5 bases from V and 0 bases from J, with 5 bases between. There are 14 residues in the CDR3. Germline V gene lookup returns CDR1 MRHNA and CDR2 SNTAGT. CDR3 DNA: TGTGCCAGCAGTCGGGGCTCTGGGGCCAACGTCCTGACTTTC. Its translation is CASSRGSGANVLTF.

This clone was detected once. The rearrangement joins TRBV6-1 to TRBJ2-7; no firm D call. Trimming shortened V by 0 bases and J by 4 bases, and 22 bases separated the two germline ends. The length of the CDR3 is 18 residues. Germline CDR1 MNHNS, CDR2 SASEGT. Here the CDR3 DNA reads TGTGCCAGCAGTGAAGCGCACCCGGCCGGGTATCTTTTTTACGAGCAGTACTTC. Its translation is CASSEAHPAGYLFYEQYF.

In its sample, this clone was seen once. The gene calls are TRBV28 and TRBJ2-1; 11 bases match TRBD2. Germline CDR1 reads MDHEN; CDR2 reads SYDVKM. Trimming at V came to 7 bases and at J to 3 bases, leaving 5 bases not matched to a gene. CDR3 length equals 15 residues. CDR3 nucleotide sequence: TGTGCCAGCAACCCCGGGACTAGCGGCTACAATGAGCAGTTCTTC. Translated: CASNPGTSGYNEQFF.

The V call is TRBV28, the J call TRBJ1-1, with unresolved D. Trimming cost V 3 bases and J 4 bases, with 12 bases left between them. Germline V CDR1 and CDR2: MDHEN, SYDVKM. The CDR3 contains 14 residues. The DNA of the CDR3 is TGTGCCAGCAGTTTCTTCGAGGGAGGCACTGAAGCTTTCTTT. Encoded protein: CASSFFEGGTEAFF.

The chain carries TRBV7-8 and TRBJ1-4; D ambiguous. The CDR3 is 16 amino acids. Germline assignment: CDR1 SGHVS and CDR2 FQNEAQ. Between the trimmed V and J ends, which lost 5 bases and 10 bases, there was a span of 23 bases. CDR3 residues: CASSPPGVTRAGKLFF. Written as DNA, the CDR3 is TGTGCCAGCAGCCCTCCTGGGGTGACCCGAGCGGGAAAACTGTTTTTT.

The chain joins TRBV5-1 to TRBJ1-1, with 7 bases that match TRBD1. The CDR3 extends over 11 amino acids. The germline CDR1 and CDR2 sequences are SGHRS and YFSETQ. The V gene end was trimmed by 3 bases and the J gene end by 10 bases; junction bases not matched to a gene: 3. CDR3 nucleotide sequence: TGCGCCAGCAGCTACCGGGACAGAGCTTTCTTT. Its translation: CASSYRDRAFF. Full variable domain (missing parts from reference TRBV5-1 and TRBJ1-1): KAGVTQTPRYLIKTRGQQVTLSCSPISGHRSVSWYQQTPGQGLQFLFEYFSETQRNKGNFPGRFSGRQFSNSRSEMNVSTLELGDSALYLCASSYRDRAFFGQGTRLTVV.

V is TRBV28 and J is TRBJ2-5, with TRBD1 matching over 9 bases. V was pared by 2 bases and J by 1 base, with 14 bases of the junction left unmatched. The germline gives CDR1 MDHEN, CDR2 SYDVKM. This CDR3 region has 19 residues. The CDR3 is CASSLREGQGVVGQETQYF. CDR3 nucleotides: TGTGCCAGCAGTTTACGTGAGGGACAGGGTGTGGTGGGCCAAGAGACCCAGTACTTC. Using reference TRBV28 and TRBJ2-5 for the parts outside the CDR3, the full variable domain is DVKVTQSSRYLVKRTGEKVFLECVQDMDHENMFWYRQDPGLGLRLIYFSYDVKMKEKGDIPEGYSVSREKKERFSLILESASTNQTSMYLCASSLREGQGVVGQETQYFGPGTRLLVL.

The chain uses TRBV10-3 and TRBJ2-7; 8 bases map to TRBD1. J was trimmed by 6 bases and V by 10 bases; bases with no gene match: 11. The germline V gene encodes CDR1 ENHRY and CDR2 SYGVKD. This CDR3 contains 13 residues. This CDR3 reads CATLEQGGGEQYF. For the CDR3, the DNA is TGTGCCACCTTAGAACAGGGGGGTGGCGAGCAGTACTTC.

The chain recombines TRBV9 with TRBJ2-1; D call uncertain. This CDR3 contains 16 residues. Germline V gives CDR1 SGDLS, CDR2 YYNGEE. V lost 0 bases and J lost 2, with 12 bases in between. Written as DNA, the CDR3 is TGTGCCAGCAGCGTAGTTGGGCAGCCTACCTACAATGAGCAGTTCTTC. Amino acid sequence: CASSVVGQPTYNEQFF.

The gene calls are TRBV7-2 and TRBJ1-1; a possible D gene is TRBD1 (5 bases). The germline gives CDR1 SGHTA, CDR2 FQGNSA. CDR3 length: 12 residues. Deletions cut 3 bases from V and 11 bases from J, with 13 bases between. This CDR3 is CASSFQGGGAFF. The CDR3 DNA sequence: TGTGCCAGCAGCTTTCAGGGTGGGGGGGCTTTCTTT.

The genes are TRBV27 and TRBJ1-2, with TRBD1 matching over 7 bases. Germline values: CDR1 MNHEY, CDR2 SMNVEV (reference sequence). Trimming at V came to 0 bases and at J to 10 bases, leaving 11 bases not matched to a gene. The CDR3 contains 15 residues. CDR3 sequence (DNA): TGTGCCAGCAGTTTATCCAGACAGGGACTTCCCCACTACACCTTC. This codes for CASSLSRQGLPHYTF.

Turning to this clone: One end of the junction is discordant with germline, which a read error may explain. This chain uses TRBV20-1 with TRBJ2-7; D call uncertain. The germline CDR1 and CDR2 sequences are DFQATT and SNEGSKA (reference sequence). The CDR3 extends over 9 amino acids. The CDR3 here is CSAMCAGFF. CDR3 nucleotide sequence: TGCAGTGCTATGTGCGCAGGCTTTTTC.

This clone was counted a few times. The chain joins TRBV5-1 to TRBJ2-1; 7 bases are shared with TRBD2. CDR1 and CDR2 (germline): SGHRS, YFSETQ. J gave up 7 bases and V 0 bases, and 10 bases lay outside the gene matches. This CDR3 is built from 16 residues. The DNA of the CDR3 is TGCGCCAGCAGCTTGGCTATGCGGTTGGGGGGGAATGAGCAGTTCTTC. It codes for CASSLAMRLGGNEQFF.

The chain carries TRBV4-1 and TRBJ1-1; 7 bases map to TRBD1. V lost 1 base and J lost 0; bases outside the gene matches: 5. CDR1 and CDR2 from the germline V gene are MGHRA and YSYEKL. The CDR3 consists of 16 residues. CDR3 sequence: CASSQGRQGMNTEAFF. The CDR3 DNA follows: TGCGCCAGCAGCCAAGGCCGACAGGGCATGAACACTGAAGCTTTCTTT.

The rearrangement uses TRBV6-1 and TRBJ1-2, with 8 bases lining up with TRBD1. V was clipped by 4 bases and J by 0 bases; unmatched bases: 7. CDR1 MNHNS and CDR2 SASEGT come from the germline V gene. There are 16 residues in the CDR3. In nucleotides, the CDR3 is TGTGCCAGCAGTGCTGGACAGGGTAACGCTAACTATGGCTACACCTTC. Residues: CASSAGQGNANYGYTF.

The chain has TRBV7-6 and TRBJ1-1, with D perhaps matching TRBD1 (6 bases). The germline CDR1 and CDR2 sequences are SGHVS and FNYEAQ. The length of the CDR3 is 16 residues. Trimming took off 5 bases at V and 1 base at J, with 17 bases between the two ends. The CDR3 protein is CASSLTRTVENTEAFF. CDR3 nucleotide sequence: TGTGCCAGCAGCCTAACGCGGACAGTAGAGAACACTGAAGCTTTCTTT.

The genes are TRBV7-6 and TRBJ2-5; 7 bases line up with TRBD2. With 4 bases clipped from V and 2 bases from J, the junction kept 7 bases outside the gene matches. CDR1 is SGHVS, CDR2 FNYEAQ, per germline. The CDR3 length is 15 residues. CDR3 coding DNA: TGTGCCAGCAGCTGGTGGGCGGGGGAGCAAGAGACCCAGTACTTC. Protein product: CASSWWAGEQETQYF. Using reference TRBV7-6 and TRBJ2-5 for the parts outside the CDR3, the full variable domain is GAGVSQSPRYKVTKRGQDVALRCDPISGHVSLYWYRQALGQGPEFLTYFNYEAQQDKSGLPNDRFSAERPEGSISTLTIQRTEQRDSAMYRCASSWWAGEQETQYFGPGTRLLVL.